Below are 15 T cell receptor beta chains sequenced from a single sample in a study of response to subunit inactivated influenza vaccine. One entry per CDR3 protein, called by TCRdb with MiXCR from the RT-PCR reads. Found here are over 400,000 distinct CDR3 sequences, about a tenth of them singletons; the top ten hold roughly 12%. The sequencing here drew on PBMCs from blood, taken about 40 days after vaccination. These receptors all stem from a man aged 45-65 years who received an inactivated influenza vaccine.

V usage is TRBV9 and J usage is TRBJ2-7; tentatively, D is TRBD2 (5 bases). Germline loops: CDR1 SGDLS, CDR2 YYNGEE. This CDR3 is built from 14 residues. The V end was cut by 3 bases, the J end by 3 bases, with 13 bases between. CDR3 sequence reads: CASSEIPTSYEQYF. The CDR3 DNA reads as TGTGCCAGCAGCGAGATCCCCACTAGCTACGAGCAGTACTTC.

This clonotype was found a few times. The chain links TRBV27 to TRBJ2-1; 10 positions match TRBD2. The CDR3 length is 20 residues. CDR1 and CDR2 (germline): MNHEY, SMNVEV (reference sequence). The ends lost 3 bases at V and 1 base at J; junction bases unmatched: 15. The CDR3 reads CASSLMASGSLVGSYNEQFF. The DNA for the CDR3 is TGTGCCAGCAGTTTGATGGCTAGCGGGAGTTTAGTGGGTTCCTACAATGAGCAGTTCTTC.

This clonotype was counted ten times or more. The V gene is TRBV5-6, the J gene TRBJ1-1, with D maybe TRBD1 (5 bases). V was cut by 4 bases and J by 2 bases, with 12 bases left in between. The CDR3 has 14 amino acids. Germline V gene lookup returns CDR1 SGHDT and CDR2 YYEEEE. CDR3 sequence reads: CASSRPTVNTEAFF. For the CDR3, the DNA is TGTGCCAGCAGCAGACCGACAGTCAACACTGAAGCTTTCTTT.

The table lists this clonotype with a few counts. The rearrangement joins TRBV10-3 to TRBJ1-1; 7 bases line up with TRBD1. Germline V gene sequence: CDR1 ENHRY, CDR2 SYGVKD. This CDR3 is 14 amino acids long. The V segment lost 5 bases and the J segment 3 bases; nucleotides outside the gene matches: 6. The CDR3 sequence: CAISRTGEDTEAFF. The CDR3 nucleotides are TGTGCCATCAGTAGGACAGGAGAGGACACTGAAGCTTTCTTT.

CDR3 sequence (DNA): TGTGCCAGCAGCCCCGCCGGAAAGACAGGGGGCCAAGAGACCCAGTACTTC. This translates into CASSPAGKTGGQETQYF. The chain carries TRBV9 and TRBJ2-5; 9 nucleotides match TRBD1. The CDR3 is 17 amino acids. With V trimmed by 4 bases and J by 1 base, 11 bases remained unmatched. Germline V gene data show CDR1 as SGDLS and CDR2 as YYNGEE.

The chain joins TRBV27 to TRBJ2-1; TRBD2 agrees at 12 bases. Trimming removed 5 bases from V and 7 bases from J; junction bases left unmatched: 6. The germline V gene has CDR1 MNHEY and CDR2 SMNVEV (reference sequence). This CDR3 is 15 amino acids long. CDR3: CASSKLLAGGNEQFF. The DNA of the CDR3 is TGTGCCAGCAGTAAGTTACTAGCGGGAGGTAATGAGCAGTTCTTC.

This clonotype was observed at least ten times. The chain carries TRBV7-2 and TRBJ1-1; D gene uncertain. Trimming pared 1 base from V and 11 bases from J, leaving 11 bases between. Germline assignment: CDR1 SGHTA and CDR2 FQGNSA. The CDR3 is 12 amino acids. The DNA of the CDR3 is TGTGCCAGCAGCTTAGTTGTGCATCCGGCTTTCTTT. Amino acids: CASSLVVHPAFF.

This clonotype has more than one count but fewer than ten. The CDR3 protein is CASSSNQGTYNEQFF. For the CDR3, the DNA is TGTGCCAGCAGTTCGAACCAGGGGACCTACAATGAGCAGTTCTTC. This chain connects TRBV12-3 or TRBV12-4 to TRBJ2-1; the D gene is possibly TRBD1 (6 bases). V was trimmed by 4 bases and J by 2 bases, leaving 12 bases between them. The CDR3 spans 15 residues.

The table lists this clonotype with a few counts. V and J are TRBV13 and TRBJ2-5, with 10 bases that match TRBD1. CDR3 length: 17 amino acids. Germline assignment: CDR1 PRHDT and CDR2 FYEKMQ (reference sequence). J gave up 1 base and V 3 bases, and 8 bases lay outside the gene matches. For the CDR3, the DNA is TGTGCCAGCAGCTTTTTTCTGGACAGGGGGTCCCAAGAGACCCAGTACTTC. It codes for CASSFFLDRGSQETQYF.

The CDR3 DNA reads TGTGCCAGCAGGTCCGAATTCCGCAATGAGCAGTTCTTC. Protein product: CASRSEFRNEQFF. The genes are TRBV6-1 and TRBJ2-1; D ambiguous. CDR1 MNHNS and CDR2 SASEGT come from the germline V gene. Trimming removed 6 bases at V and 6 bases at J, with 12 bases between. The CDR3 spans 13 residues.

The sample holds a few counts of this clonotype. The gene calls are TRBV18 and TRBJ2-7, with D possibly TRBD1 on 5 matching bases. CDR3 size: 14 residues. V lost 0 bases, J lost 3 bases, and 9 bases lay in between. CDR1 and CDR2 from the germline V gene are KGHSH and LQKENI. This CDR3 is CASSPPTVNYEQYF. In DNA form, the CDR3 reads TGTGCCAGCTCACCACCGACAGTTAACTACGAGCAGTACTTC. Complete variable domain (other parts from reference TRBV18 and TRBJ2-7): NAGVMQNPRHLVRRRGQEARLRCSPMKGHSHVYWYRQLPEEGLKFMVYLQKENIIDESGMPKERFSAEFPKEGPSILRIQQVVRGDSAAYFCASSPPTVNYEQYFGPGTRLTVT.

This chain links TRBV27 with TRBJ2-7; D is undetermined. Trimming removed 5 bases from V and 2 bases from J, with 19 bases in between. This CDR3 comprises 16 residues. Per germline, CDR1 MNHEY and CDR2 SMNVEV (reference sequence). CDR3 amino acids: CASSQDVVFQTYEQYF. CDR3 nucleotide sequence: TGTGCCAGCAGTCAAGATGTGGTCTTCCAGACCTACGAGCAGTACTTC.

The genes are TRBV4-3 and TRBJ1-5; the D is unclear. With 4 bases removed from V and 0 bases from J, the gap between germline ends came to 10 bases. CDR3 length: 15 amino acids. Germline V gene data show CDR1 as LGHNA and CDR2 as YSLEER. The CDR3: CASSPDVYSNQPQHF. The CDR3 nucleotides read TGCGCCAGCAGCCCGGACGTCTATAGCAATCAGCCCCAGCATTTT.

The chain recombines TRBV6-1 with TRBJ2-5; TRBD1 matches 9 bases. The CDR3 sequence is 15 residues long. Germline loops: CDR1 MNHNS, CDR2 SASEGT. With 5 bases clipped from V and 4 bases from J, the junction kept 8 bases outside the gene matches. For the CDR3, the DNA is TGTGCCAGCAGTACAACAGGGGGCTACGGAGAGACCCAGTACTTC. It yields the protein CASSTTGGYGETQYF.

This chain joins TRBV6-1 and TRBJ2-3; TRBD1 might be the D (6 bases). This CDR3 is 15 amino acids long. With 4 bases removed from V and 0 bases from J, the gap between germline ends came to 11 bases. The germline V gene has CDR1 MNHNS and CDR2 SASEGT. The CDR3 here is CASSGQELSTDTQYF. The CDR3, as DNA: TGTGCCAGCAGTGGACAGGAGCTAAGCACAGATACGCAGTATTTT.